These 10 T cell receptor beta chains were sequenced from one sample in a study of blood T cell repertoires in COVID-19. The table came from immunoSEQ multiplex PCR; TCRdb's copy has only in-frame clones and leaves some out. This table holds more than 100,000 clones, around four fifths found once. The sequencing sample was made of PBMCs or T cells enriched from blood (not recorded which). The receptors shown here come from a man aged 40-50 years with acute COVID-19.

CDR3 in DNA: TGTGCCAGCAGTCTCCAGGGTTACGAGCAGTACTTC. It codes for CASSLQGYEQYF. V is TRBV28 and J is TRBJ2-7, with D possibly matching TRBD1 (5 bases). Germline CDR1 MDHEN, CDR2 SYDVKM. The CDR3 loop spans 12 amino acids. V lost 5 bases, J lost 4 bases, and 9 bases lay in between. Based on the CDR3 plus reference TRBV28 and TRBJ2-7, the full variable domain is DVKVTQSSRYLVKRTGEKVFLECVQDMDHENMFWYRQDPGLGLRLIYFSYDVKMKEKGDIPEGYSVSREKKERFSLILESASTNQTSMYLCASSLQGYEQYFGPGTRLTVT.

The genes are TRBV27 and TRBJ1-2, with TRBD1 matching over 8 bases. V shed 2 bases, J shed 8 bases, and the junction held 7 bases outside the gene matches. Germline V CDR1 and CDR2: MNHEY, SMNVEV (reference sequence). The CDR3 runs to 14 residues. The CDR3 coding sequence is TGTGCCAGCAGTTTAGGGCAGGGGGCGAGCGGCTACACCTTC. Translated: CASSLGQGASGYTF.

V gene TRBV10-1 combines with J gene TRBJ2-7; weak D call: TRBD2 (5 bases). CDR1 is WNHNN and CDR2 is SYGVQD in the germline V gene (reference sequence). This CDR3 is built from 14 residues. Trimming removed 2 bases at V and 5 bases at J, with 13 bases between. This CDR3 reads CASSEPGNTHEQYF. The CDR3 nucleotides read TGCGCCAGCAGTGAGCCGGGGAATACACACGAGCAGTACTTC.

This chain joins TRBV6-5 and TRBJ1-2, with TRBD1 matching over 9 bases. The CDR3 is 15 residues long. CDR1 MNHEY and CDR2 SVGAGI come from the germline V gene. V shed 7 bases, J shed 6 bases, and the junction held 12 bases outside the gene matches. The CDR3 DNA sequence: TGTGCCAGCAAGCAGGGACAGGGACGTTTCCATGGCTACACCTTC. It yields the protein CASKQGQGRFHGYTF.

The CDR3 here is CASRSRGAQPQHF. The CDR3 region has the DNA TGTGCCAGCAGGTCCCGGGGTGCCCAGCCCCAGCATTTT. The J gene is TRBJ1-5, the V gene TRBV12-3 or TRBV12-4; D unresolved. The V end was cut by 6 bases, the J end by 7 bases, with 13 bases between. CDR3 length: 13 amino acids.

This chain joins TRBV28 and TRBJ2-5, with TRBD2 identical over 10 bases. With V trimmed by 7 bases and J by 5 bases, 13 bases remained unmatched. Germline V CDR1 and CDR2: MDHEN, SYDVKM. CDR3 size: 16 residues. This CDR3 is CASTTQASGSLETQYF. The DNA of the CDR3 is TGTGCCAGCACCACCCAAGCTAGCGGGAGTTTGGAGACCCAGTACTTC.

The gene calls are TRBV6-5 and TRBJ1-1; perhaps TRBD1 as D (6 bases). CDR1 is MNHEY, CDR2 SVGAGI, per germline. V lost 0 bases to trimming and J lost 3 bases, with 14 bases between them. CDR3 length: 16 residues. The CDR3: CASSYSEGGGDTEAFF. For the CDR3, the DNA is TGTGCCAGCAGTTACTCCGAGGGGGGAGGGGACACTGAAGCTTTCTTT.

This chain uses TRBV30 with TRBJ1-3, with unresolved D. Germline V gene data show CDR1 as GTSNPN and CDR2 as SVGIG (reference sequence). The CDR3 has 14 residues. Deletions cut 2 bases from V and 0 bases from J, with 8 bases between. CDR3 protein: CAWSWASSGNTIYF. As DNA, the CDR3 is TGTGCCTGGAGTTGGGCGAGCTCTGGAAACACCATATATTTT.

The gene calls are TRBV19 and TRBJ1-5, with D possibly TRBD1 on 5 matching bases. V gave up 4 bases and J gave up 4 bases, with 8 bases separating them. The CDR3 contains 13 residues. The germline V gene has CDR1 LNHDA and CDR2 SQIVND (reference sequence). CDR3 protein: CASSRGGNQPQHF. Here the CDR3 DNA reads TGTGCCAGTAGTAGGGGGGGGAATCAGCCCCAGCATTTT.

The chain links TRBV19 to TRBJ1-2; 7 nucleotides align to TRBD1. This CDR3 has 14 residues. The germline V gene has CDR1 LNHDA and CDR2 SQIVND (reference sequence). Losses at the gene ends were 5 bases for V and 4 bases for J; bases not matched to a gene: 7. Here the CDR3 DNA reads TGTGCCAGTAGTCGTACAGGGGACAGCTATGGCTACACCTTC. Translating it yields CASSRTGDSYGYTF.